These 5 T cell receptor beta chains came from one sample sequenced in a study of HIV-infected patients and healthy controls. Alpha and beta constant-region primers primed reverse transcription of 400 to 650 ng RNA. Each of the alpha and beta chains got its own library through chain-specific third strand synthesis with indices. TCRdb redid the calling of the 5' RACE reads with MiXCR, one entry per CDR3 protein. This repertoire shows under 20,000 distinct CDR3 sequences, almost 9% found once; its top ten account for less than 3.5%. Whole blood was used without fractionation, so all unsorted peripheral T cells were included. Sequencing input: blood. These receptors originate from an adult in good health.

Regarding this clonotype: The CDR3 does not end in the conserved phenylalanine or tryptophan, so this is likely a read error. The chain has TRBV4-3 and TRBJ2-2, with 7 bases identical to TRBD1. CDR3 length: 16 residues. The V gene end was trimmed by 6 bases and the J gene end by 5 bases; junction bases not matched to a gene: 12. In germline, CDR1 is LGHNA, CDR2 YSLEER. The CDR3 here is CASRHDRAIGTGELFC. Here the CDR3 DNA reads TGCGCCAGCAGGCACGACAGGGCCATCGGAACCGGGGAGCTGTTTTGT.

There are a few counts of this clonotype. The chain couples TRBV29-1 to TRBJ2-7; perhaps D is TRBD1 or TRBD2 (5 bases each). This CDR3 comprises 13 residues. V was shortened by 4 bases and J by 2 bases, with 12 bases between the two germline ends. CDR1 is SQVTM, CDR2 ANQGSEA, per germline. The chain's CDR3 is CSVAGTLAYEQYF. In DNA form, the CDR3 reads TGCAGCGTTGCCGGGACGCTCGCCTACGAGCAGTACTTC.

This clonotype came up many times. The chain joins TRBV6-2 or TRBV6-3 to TRBJ1-1, with a weak D call TRBD1 (5 bases). With 6 bases removed from V and 7 bases from J, the gap between germline ends came to 21 bases. This CDR3 has 15 residues. Germline CDR1 and CDR2: MNHEY and SVGEGT. The CDR3 region is CASRHEGAGWGEAFF. The DNA for the CDR3 is TGTGCCAGCAGACACGAAGGGGCCGGGTGGGGTGAAGCTTTCTTT.

There are a few counts of this clonotype. The chain couples TRBV6-1 to TRBJ2-5; D is unclear. CDR1 and CDR2 (germline): MNHNS, SASEGT. The V end lost 2 bases, the J end lost 5 bases, and 15 bases lay between the germline ends. This CDR3 contains 15 residues. The CDR3 protein is CASSEWPRNWETQYF. CDR3 nucleotides: TGTGCCAGCAGTGAATGGCCTAGAAACTGGGAGACCCAGTACTTC.

This clonotype has a handful of counts. The chain couples TRBV7-2 to TRBJ2-3, with D possibly being TRBD2 (5 bases). Trimming took 1 base from V and 5 from J, leaving 16 bases between them. The germline gives CDR1 SGHTA, CDR2 FQGNSA. The CDR3 sequence is 16 residues long. The CDR3 coding sequence is TGTGCCAGCAGCTTAGTTGTCTTGGAGGACGGAGATACGCAGTATTTT. Amino acids: CASSLVVLEDGDTQYF.